This TCR beta chain was identified in a study of blood T cells in healthy people across ages. The ends lost 3 bases at V and 6 bases at J; junction bases unmatched: 9. Germline V gene sequence: CDR1 KGHSH, CDR2 LQKENI. The CDR3 has 15 residues. A second PCR, run for about 7 to 12 cycles, used a sample-barcoded 5' primer plus a J-beta primer mix. MiXCR was run by TCRdb on the 5' RACE reads, yielding one entry per CDR3 protein. The sample yields around 900,000 distinct CDR3 sequences, under 35% seen once. Sequenced material: blood. V gene TRBV18 combines with J gene TRBJ1-2; 8 nucleotides line up with TRBD1. This TCR was sampled from a woman of 80 years or more in good health. For the CDR3, the DNA is TGTGCCAGCTCACCCGACGACAGGGGAAACCATGGCTACACCTTC. This gives the protein CASSPDDRGNHGYTF.